Listed here are 6 T cell receptor beta chains from one sample, sequenced in a study of Ad26.COV2.S vaccination and SARS-CoV-2 variants. Here immunoSEQ multiplex PCR was the method, and the copy in TCRdb shows in-frame clones only, minus some. The table records around 400,000 clones, about 91% of them present only once. Stated treatment: over 15 received Ad26.COV2.S at low or high dose, single or two shots; about five received placebo; per-sample allocation not given. Collection of samples fell on day 63 after the first vaccine or placebo injection. The sequences come from peripheral blood, collected in a trial of Ad26.COV2.S vaccine versus placebo. The receptor set was obtained from a person between 18 and 60 years old who received the Ad26.COV2.S COVID-19 vaccine or a placebo.

The sample holds a few counts of this clone. The chain recombines TRBV5-4 with TRBJ2-1; TRBD2 is a possible D gene (6 bases). Germline V gives CDR1 SGHNT, CDR2 YYREEE (reference sequence). Trimming stripped 8 bases from V and 9 bases from J, with 24 bases between. This CDR3 spans 15 amino acids. In nucleotides, the CDR3 is TGTGCCAGTTCCCCATGGGGGGACGGTAAGGGTGAGCAGTTCTTC. It yields the protein CASSPWGDGKGEQFF. The entire variable domain, with the rest obtained from reference TRBV5-4 and TRBJ2-1, is as follows: ETGVTQSPTHLIKTRGQQVTLRCSSQSGHNTVSWYQQALGQGPQFIFQYYREEENGRGNFPPRFSGLQFPNYSSELNVNALELDDSALYLCASSPWGDGKGEQFFGPGTRLTVL.

The genes are TRBV5-1 and TRBJ2-7, with 14 bases identical to TRBD2. Trimming removed 0 bases from V and 7 bases from J; junction bases left unmatched: 9. CDR3 length equals 17 residues. Looked up from germline, CDR1 is SGHRS and CDR2 is YFSETQ. Here the CDR3 reads CASSLGLAGGPVEEQYF. CDR3 in DNA: TGCGCCAGCAGCTTGGGACTAGCGGGAGGGCCTGTGGAAGAGCAGTACTTC. The full variable domain, in which reference TRBV5-1 and TRBJ2-7 provide the parts outside the CDR3, is KAGVTQTPRYLIKTRGQQVTLSCSPISGHRSVSWYQQTPGQGLQFLFEYFSETQRNKGNFPGRFSGRQFSNSRSEMNVSTLELGDSALYLCASSLGLAGGPVEEQYFGPGTRLTVT.

V usage is TRBV5-5 and J usage is TRBJ2-2; TRBD1 matches at 7 bases. CDR1 is SGHKS and CDR2 is YYEKEE in the germline V gene (reference sequence). V shed 3 bases, J shed 4 bases, and the junction held 9 bases outside the gene matches. The CDR3 is made up of 16 amino acids. In nucleotides, the CDR3 is TGTGCCAGCAGCTGGGACAGTGCTAAGTTCACCGGGGAGCTGTTTTTT. Protein: CASSWDSAKFTGELFF.

The genes are TRBV7-3 and TRBJ2-1, with 8 bases aligning to TRBD2. The germline V gene has CDR1 SGHTA and CDR2 FQGTGA. The CDR3 length is 18 residues. Trimming at V came to 5 bases and at J to 4 bases, leaving 16 bases not matched to a gene. CDR3 nucleotide sequence: TGTGCCAGCAGCCGAGGGGGAGCTAGCGGGTTTTTTTACAATGAGCAGTTCTTC. As protein: CASSRGGASGFFYNEQFF. Full variable domain (rest looked up from reference TRBV7-3 and TRBJ2-1): GAGVSQTPSNKVTEKGKYVELRCDPISGHTALYWYRQSLGQGPEFLIYFQGTGAADDSGLPNDRFFAVRPEGSVSTLKIQRTERGDSAVYLCASSRGGASGFFYNEQFFGPGTRLTVL.

The chain employs TRBV2 and TRBJ1-5; possible D gene TRBD1, 5 bases. Trimming shortened V by 6 bases and J by 1 base, and 7 bases separated the two germline ends. The CDR3 has 13 amino acids. The germline gives CDR1 SNHLY, CDR2 FYNNEI. CDR3 sequence (DNA): TGTGCCAGCAGCTGGGACAGCAATCAGCCCCAGCATTTT. Residues: CASSWDSNQPQHF.

V gene TRBV28 combines with J gene TRBJ2-1, with D perhaps being TRBD1 or TRBD2 (5 bases each). The CDR3 spans 13 residues. V lost 5 bases and J 5 bases, leaving 10 bases between the germline ends. The V gene's germline CDR1 is MDHEN and CDR2 SYDVKM. For the CDR3, the DNA is TGTGCCAGCAGTCGGGACGCTAACAATGAGCAGTTCTTC. Protein: CASSRDANNEQFF.